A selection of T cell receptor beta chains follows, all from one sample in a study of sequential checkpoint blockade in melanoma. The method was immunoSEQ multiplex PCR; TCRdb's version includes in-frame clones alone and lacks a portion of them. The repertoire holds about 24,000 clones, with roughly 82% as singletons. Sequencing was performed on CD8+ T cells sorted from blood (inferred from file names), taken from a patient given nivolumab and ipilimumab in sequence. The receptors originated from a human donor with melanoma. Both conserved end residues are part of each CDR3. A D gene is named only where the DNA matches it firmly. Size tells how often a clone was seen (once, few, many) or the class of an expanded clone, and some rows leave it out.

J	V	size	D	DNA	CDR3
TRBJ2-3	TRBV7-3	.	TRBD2	TGTGCCAGCAGCCTCTCTAGCGGGAGCACAGATACGCAGTATTTT	CASSLSSGSTDTQYF
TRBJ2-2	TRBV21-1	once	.	TGTGCCAGCAGCATACGGACAGGAGAGAACACCGGGGAGCTGTTTTTT	CASSIRTGENTGELFF
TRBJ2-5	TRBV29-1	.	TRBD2	TGCAGCGTTGAAGATGGGGCTAGCGGGATCCTGCGGACCCAGTACTTC	CSVEDGASGILRTQYF
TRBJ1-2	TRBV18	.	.	TGTGCCAGCTCACCTGAAAACAGGGCCAGCTATGGCTACACCTTC	CASSPENRASYGYTF
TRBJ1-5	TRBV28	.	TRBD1	TGTGCCAGCAGGGGGACAGGGCCTAGCAATCAGCCCCAGCATTTT	CASRGTGPSNQPQHF
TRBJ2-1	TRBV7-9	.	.	TGTGCCAGCAGCCCAGGACTTGAGCAGTTCTTC	CASSPGLEQFF
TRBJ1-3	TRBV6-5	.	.	TGTGCCAGCAGTTATGAGGGCTCTGGAAACACCATATATTTT	CASSYEGSGNTIYF
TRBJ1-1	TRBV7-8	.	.	TGTGCCAGCAGCTTACGAAACTCTGAAGCTTTCTTT	CASSLRNSEAFF
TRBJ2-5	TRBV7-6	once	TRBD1	TGTGCCAGCAGCCCTCCCTGGGACAGGGGGCGACAAGAGACCCAGTACTTC	CASSPPWDRGRQETQYF
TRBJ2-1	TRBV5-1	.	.	TGCGCCAGCAGCTTGGAGCCTAGCGCTGGTGAGCAGTTCTTC	CASSLEPSAGEQFF
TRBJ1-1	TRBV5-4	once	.	TGTGCCAGCACCTTAGGCAGGGAGAACACTGAAGCTTTCTTT	CASTLGRENTEAFF
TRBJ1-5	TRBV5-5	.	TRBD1	TGTGCCAGCAGCTTGGCAGGGGGCTATGGTCAGCCCCAGCATTTT	CASSLAGGYGQPQHF
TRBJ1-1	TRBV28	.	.	TGTGCCAGCAGCAAGGGGAGGCGGAACACTGAAGCTTTCTTT	CASSKGRRNTEAFF
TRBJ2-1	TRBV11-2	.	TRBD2	TGTGCCAGCAGCCGAACCGGGACTACCTTTTACAATGAGCAGTTCTTC	CASSRTGTTFYNEQFF
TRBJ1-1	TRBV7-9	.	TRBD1	TGTGCCAGCAGCTTCGGGGACAGCCGGGCTTTCTTT	CASSFGDSRAFF
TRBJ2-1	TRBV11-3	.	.	TGTGCCAGCAGTCGTGGTGCGGGGTACAATGAGCAGTTCTTC	CASSRGAGYNEQFF
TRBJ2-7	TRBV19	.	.	TGTGCCAGTAGTATAGACCCCGCCTACGAGCAGTACTTC	CASSIDPAYEQYF
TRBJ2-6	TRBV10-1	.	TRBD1	TGCGCCAGCAGTGAGAGGACAGGTTTCTCTGGGGCCAACGTCCTGACTTTC	CASSERTGFSGANVLTF
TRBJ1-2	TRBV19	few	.	TGTGCCAGTAGCAGACAGGACTTGCGGAGCTATGGCTACACCTTC	CASSRQDLRSYGYTF
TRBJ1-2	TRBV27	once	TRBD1	TGTGCCAGCAGTTTAGACAGGGGGCGCGGAGGCTACACCTTC	CASSLDRGRGGYTF
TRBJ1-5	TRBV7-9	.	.	TGTGCCAGCAGCACGACGGCGGGGGACAATCAGCCCCAGCATTTT	CASSTTAGDNQPQHF
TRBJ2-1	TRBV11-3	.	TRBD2	TGTGCCAGCAGCCTCGGGACTAGCGGGAGCGATGAGCAGTTCTTC	CASSLGTSGSDEQFF